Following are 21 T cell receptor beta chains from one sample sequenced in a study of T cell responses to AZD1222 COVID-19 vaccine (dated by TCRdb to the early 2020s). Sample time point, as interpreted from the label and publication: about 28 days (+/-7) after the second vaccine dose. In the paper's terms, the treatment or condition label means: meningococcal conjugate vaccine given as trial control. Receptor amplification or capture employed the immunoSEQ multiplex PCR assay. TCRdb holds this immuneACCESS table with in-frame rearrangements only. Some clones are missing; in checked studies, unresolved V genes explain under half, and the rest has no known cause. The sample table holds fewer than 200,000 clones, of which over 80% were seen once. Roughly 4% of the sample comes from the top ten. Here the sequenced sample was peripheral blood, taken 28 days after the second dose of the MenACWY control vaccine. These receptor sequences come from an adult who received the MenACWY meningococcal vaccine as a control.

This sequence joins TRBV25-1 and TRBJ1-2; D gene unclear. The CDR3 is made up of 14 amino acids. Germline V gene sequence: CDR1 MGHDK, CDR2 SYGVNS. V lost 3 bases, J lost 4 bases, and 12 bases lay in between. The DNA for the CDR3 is TGTGCCAGCAGTGATGAGGGTTTTGGCTATGGCTACACCTTC. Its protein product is CASSDEGFGYGYTF.

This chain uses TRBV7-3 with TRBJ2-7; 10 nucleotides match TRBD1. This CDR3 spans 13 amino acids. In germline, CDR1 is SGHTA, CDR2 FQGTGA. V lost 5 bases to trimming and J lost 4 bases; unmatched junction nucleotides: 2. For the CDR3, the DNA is TGTGCCAGCAGCCGGACAGGGGGGTACGAGCAGTACTTC. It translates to CASSRTGGYEQYF.

The CDR3 nucleotides read TGTGCCAGCAGCTTAGGCGGGGCAGGGTCGCTAGCCAAAAACATTCAGTACTTC. Amino acid sequence: CASSLGGAGSLAKNIQYF. This rearrangement joins TRBV7-2 to TRBJ2-4; a possible D gene is TRBD2 (6 bases). Trimming took off 1 base at V and 0 bases at J, with 16 bases between the two ends. The CDR3 is 18 amino acids. Germline assignment: CDR1 SGHTA and CDR2 FQGNSA.

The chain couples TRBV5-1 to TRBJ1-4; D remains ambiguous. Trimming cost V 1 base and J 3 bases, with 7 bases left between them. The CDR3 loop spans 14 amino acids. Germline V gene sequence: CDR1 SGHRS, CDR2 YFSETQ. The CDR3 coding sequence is TGCGCCAGCAGCTTGTTCCAGCCTAATGAAAAACTGTTTTTT. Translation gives CASSLFQPNEKLFF.

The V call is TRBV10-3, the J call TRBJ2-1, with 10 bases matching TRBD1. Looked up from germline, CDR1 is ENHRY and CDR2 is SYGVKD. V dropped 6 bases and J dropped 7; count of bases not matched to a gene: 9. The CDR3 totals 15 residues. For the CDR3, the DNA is TGTGCCATCAGGGAATGGACAGGGGGAATTAATGAGCAGTTCTTC. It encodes CAIREWTGGINEQFF.

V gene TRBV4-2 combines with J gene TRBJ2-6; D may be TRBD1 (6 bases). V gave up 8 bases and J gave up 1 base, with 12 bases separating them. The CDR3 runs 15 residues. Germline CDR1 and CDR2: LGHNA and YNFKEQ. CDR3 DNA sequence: TGTGCCAGCGGGAACAGGGAATCTGGGGCCAACGTCCTGACTTTC. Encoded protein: CASGNRESGANVLTF.

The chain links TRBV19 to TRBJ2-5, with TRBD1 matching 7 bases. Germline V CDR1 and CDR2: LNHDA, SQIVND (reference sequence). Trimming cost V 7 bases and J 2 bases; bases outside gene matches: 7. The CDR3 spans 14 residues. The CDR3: CASNTQGRQETQYF. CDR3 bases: TGTGCCAGTAATACACAGGGGCGACAAGAGACCCAGTACTTC.

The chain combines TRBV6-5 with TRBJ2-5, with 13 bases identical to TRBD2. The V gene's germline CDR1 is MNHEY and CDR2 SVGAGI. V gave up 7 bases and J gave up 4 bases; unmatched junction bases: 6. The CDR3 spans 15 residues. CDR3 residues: CASTGTSGVGETQYF. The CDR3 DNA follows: TGTGCCAGCACTGGGACTAGCGGGGTTGGAGAGACCCAGTACTTC.

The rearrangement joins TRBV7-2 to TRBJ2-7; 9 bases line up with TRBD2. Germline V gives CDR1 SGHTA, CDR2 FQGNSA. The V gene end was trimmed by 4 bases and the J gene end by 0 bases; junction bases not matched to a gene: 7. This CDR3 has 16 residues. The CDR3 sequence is CASSSRSGRSSYEQYF. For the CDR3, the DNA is TGTGCCAGCAGCTCTAGGAGCGGGAGGTCCTCCTACGAGCAGTACTTC.

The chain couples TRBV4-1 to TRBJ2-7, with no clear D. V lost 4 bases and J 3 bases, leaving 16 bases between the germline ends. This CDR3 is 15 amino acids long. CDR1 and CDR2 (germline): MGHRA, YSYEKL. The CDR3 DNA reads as TGCGCCAGCAGCCGTTCGTCAGAAGGGCTCTACGAGCAGTACTTC. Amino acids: CASSRSSEGLYEQYF.

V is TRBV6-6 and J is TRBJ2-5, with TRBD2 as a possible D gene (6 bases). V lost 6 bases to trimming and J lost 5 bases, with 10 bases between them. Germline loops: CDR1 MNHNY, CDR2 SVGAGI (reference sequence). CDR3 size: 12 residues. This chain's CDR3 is CASRGGHETQYF. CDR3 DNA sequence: TGTGCCAGCAGGGGGGGTCATGAGACCCAGTACTTC.

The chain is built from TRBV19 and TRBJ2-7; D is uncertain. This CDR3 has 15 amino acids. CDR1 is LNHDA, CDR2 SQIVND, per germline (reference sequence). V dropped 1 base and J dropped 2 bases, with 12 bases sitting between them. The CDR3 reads CASSIAPATAYEQYF. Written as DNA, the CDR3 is TGTGCCAGTAGTATAGCACCAGCGACCGCCTACGAGCAGTACTTC.

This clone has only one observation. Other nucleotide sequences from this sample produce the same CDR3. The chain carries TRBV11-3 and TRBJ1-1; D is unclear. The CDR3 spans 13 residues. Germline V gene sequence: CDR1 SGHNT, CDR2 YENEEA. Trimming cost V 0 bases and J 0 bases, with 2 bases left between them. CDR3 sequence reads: CASSLELNTEAFF. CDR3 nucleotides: TGTGCCAGCAGCTTAGAACTGAACACTGAAGCTTTCTTT.

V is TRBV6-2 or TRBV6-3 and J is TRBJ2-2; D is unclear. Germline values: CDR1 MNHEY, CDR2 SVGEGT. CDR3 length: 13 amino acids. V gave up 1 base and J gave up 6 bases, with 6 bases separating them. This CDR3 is CASSYYASGELFF. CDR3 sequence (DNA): TGTGCCAGCAGTTACTACGCATCCGGGGAGCTGTTTTTT.

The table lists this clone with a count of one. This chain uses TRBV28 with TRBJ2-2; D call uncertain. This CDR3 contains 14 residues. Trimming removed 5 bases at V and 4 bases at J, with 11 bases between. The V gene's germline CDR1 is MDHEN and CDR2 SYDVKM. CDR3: CASSDPGPTGELFF. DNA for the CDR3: TGTGCCAGCAGTGACCCTGGCCCCACCGGGGAGCTGTTTTTT. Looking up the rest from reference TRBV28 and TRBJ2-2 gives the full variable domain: DVKVTQSSRYLVKRTGEKVFLECVQDMDHENMFWYRQDPGLGLRLIYFSYDVKMKEKGDIPEGYSVSREKKERFSLILESASTNQTSMYLCASSDPGPTGELFFGEGSRLTVL.

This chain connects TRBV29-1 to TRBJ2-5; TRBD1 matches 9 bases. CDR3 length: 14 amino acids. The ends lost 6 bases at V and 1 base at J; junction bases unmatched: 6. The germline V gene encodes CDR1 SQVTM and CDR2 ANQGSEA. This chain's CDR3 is CSVLRDRVQETQYF. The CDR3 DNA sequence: TGCAGCGTCCTCCGGGACAGGGTCCAAGAGACCCAGTACTTC.

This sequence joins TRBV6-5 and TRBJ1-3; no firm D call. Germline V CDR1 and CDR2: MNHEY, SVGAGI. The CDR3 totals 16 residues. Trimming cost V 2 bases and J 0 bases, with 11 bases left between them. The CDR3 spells CASSYGGPYSGNTIYF. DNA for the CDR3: TGTGCCAGCAGTTACGGAGGACCTTACTCTGGAAACACCATATATTTT.

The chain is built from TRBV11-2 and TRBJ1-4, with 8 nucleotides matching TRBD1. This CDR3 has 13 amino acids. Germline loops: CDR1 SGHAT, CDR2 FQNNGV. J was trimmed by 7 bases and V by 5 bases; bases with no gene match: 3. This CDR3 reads CASSQGASEKLFF. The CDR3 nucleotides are TGTGCCAGCAGCCAGGGGGCTTCTGAAAAACTGTTTTTT.

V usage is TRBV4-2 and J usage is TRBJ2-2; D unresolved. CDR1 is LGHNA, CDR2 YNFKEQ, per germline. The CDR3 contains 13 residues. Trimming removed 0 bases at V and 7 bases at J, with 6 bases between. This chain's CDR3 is CASSQDGDGELFF. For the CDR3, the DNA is TGTGCCAGCAGCCAAGATGGAGACGGGGAGCTGTTTTTT.

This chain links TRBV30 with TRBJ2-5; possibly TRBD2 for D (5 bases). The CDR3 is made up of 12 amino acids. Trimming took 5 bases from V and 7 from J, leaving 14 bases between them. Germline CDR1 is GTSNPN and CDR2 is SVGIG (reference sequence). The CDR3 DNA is TGTGCCTGGGGTAAGGGCCGGGGGACCCAGTACTTC. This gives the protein CAWGKGRGTQYF.

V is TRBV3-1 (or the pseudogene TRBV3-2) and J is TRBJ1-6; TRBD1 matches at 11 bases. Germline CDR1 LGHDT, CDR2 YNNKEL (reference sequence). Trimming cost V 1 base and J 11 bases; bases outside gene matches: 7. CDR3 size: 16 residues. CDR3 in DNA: TGTGCCAGCAGCCAAGGCTTGGGGGACAGGGGGACACCCCTCCACTTT. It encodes CASSQGLGDRGTPLHF.